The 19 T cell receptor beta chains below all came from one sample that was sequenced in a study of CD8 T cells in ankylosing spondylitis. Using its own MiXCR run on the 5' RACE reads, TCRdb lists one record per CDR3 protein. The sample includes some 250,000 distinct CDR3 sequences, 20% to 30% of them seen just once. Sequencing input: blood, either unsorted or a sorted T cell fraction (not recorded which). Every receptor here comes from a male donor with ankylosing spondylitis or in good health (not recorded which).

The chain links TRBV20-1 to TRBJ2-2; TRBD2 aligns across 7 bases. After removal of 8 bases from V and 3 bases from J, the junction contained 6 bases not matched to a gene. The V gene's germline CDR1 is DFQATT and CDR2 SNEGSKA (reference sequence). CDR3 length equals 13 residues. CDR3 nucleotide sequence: TGCAGTTTGACTAGCCAGGACACCGGGGAGCTGTTTTTT. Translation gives CSLTSQDTGELFF.

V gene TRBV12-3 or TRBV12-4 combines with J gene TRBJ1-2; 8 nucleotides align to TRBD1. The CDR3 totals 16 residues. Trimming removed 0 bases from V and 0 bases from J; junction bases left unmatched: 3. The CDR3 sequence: CASSLAGGQANYGYTF. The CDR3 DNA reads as TGTGCCAGCAGTTTAGCCGGGGGACAGGCTAACTATGGCTACACCTTC.

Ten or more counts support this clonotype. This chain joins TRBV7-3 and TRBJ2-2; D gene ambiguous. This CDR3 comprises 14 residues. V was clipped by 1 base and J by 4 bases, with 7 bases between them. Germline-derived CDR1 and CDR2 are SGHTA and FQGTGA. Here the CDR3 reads CASSLNLGTGELFF. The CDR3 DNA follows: TGTGCCAGCAGCTTAAATCTGGGCACCGGGGAGCTGTTTTTT.

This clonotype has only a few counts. The CDR3: CASSLVGGGSSYNEQFF. The CDR3, as DNA: TGTGCCAGCAGCCTAGTGGGCGGGGGTAGCTCCTACAATGAGCAGTTCTTC. V usage is TRBV12-3 or TRBV12-4 and J usage is TRBJ2-1; 7 bases are shared with TRBD2. There are 17 residues in the CDR3. V shed 6 bases and J 0 bases; nucleotides not matched to a gene: 11.

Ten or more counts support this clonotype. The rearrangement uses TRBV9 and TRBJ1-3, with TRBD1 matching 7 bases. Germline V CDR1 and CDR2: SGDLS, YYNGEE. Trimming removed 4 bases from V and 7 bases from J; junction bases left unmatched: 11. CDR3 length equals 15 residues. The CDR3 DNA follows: TGTGCCAGCAGCATCCAAGGGGGCGCGGGGAACACCATATATTTT. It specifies CASSIQGGAGNTIYF.

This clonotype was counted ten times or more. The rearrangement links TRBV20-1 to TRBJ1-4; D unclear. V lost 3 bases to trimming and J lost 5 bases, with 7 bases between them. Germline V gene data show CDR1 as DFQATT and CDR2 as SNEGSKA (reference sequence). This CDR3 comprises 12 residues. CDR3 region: CSASWRNEKLFF. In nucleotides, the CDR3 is TGCAGTGCTAGTTGGAGGAATGAAAAACTGTTTTTT.

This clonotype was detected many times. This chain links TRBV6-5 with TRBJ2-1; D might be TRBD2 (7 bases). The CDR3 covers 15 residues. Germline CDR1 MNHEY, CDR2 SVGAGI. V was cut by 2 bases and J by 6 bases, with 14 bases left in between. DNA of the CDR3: TGTGCCAGCAGTTACCGGGGGGCCCGCGGCAATGAGCAGTTCTTC. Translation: CASSYRGARGNEQFF.

The CDR3 nucleotides are TGTGCCAGCAGTAAACAGGGAGAGGACACTGAAGCTTTCTTT. Translating it yields CASSKQGEDTEAFF. The chain is built from TRBV6-8 and TRBJ1-1; the D gene is possibly TRBD1 (6 bases). The V gene's germline CDR1 is MNHGY and CDR2 SAAAGT. Trimming pared 5 bases from V and 3 bases from J, leaving 13 bases between. The CDR3 is 14 amino acids.

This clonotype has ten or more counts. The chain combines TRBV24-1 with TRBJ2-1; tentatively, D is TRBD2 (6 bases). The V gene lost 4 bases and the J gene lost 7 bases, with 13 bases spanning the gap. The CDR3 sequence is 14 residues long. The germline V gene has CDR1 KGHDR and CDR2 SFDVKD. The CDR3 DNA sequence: TGTGCCACCAGTGACCCGGGACTCCGGAATGAGCAGTTCTTC. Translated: CATSDPGLRNEQFF.

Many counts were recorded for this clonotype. CDR3 sequence: CSARDPSGAYGYTF. The CDR3 region has the DNA TGCAGTGCTAGAGATCCATCGGGGGCCTATGGCTACACCTTC. This chain joins TRBV20-1 and TRBJ1-2; weak D call: TRBD1 (6 bases). The CDR3 length is 14 residues. The V end lost 0 bases, the J end lost 4 bases, and 12 bases lay between the germline ends. Germline CDR1 is DFQATT and CDR2 is SNEGSKA (reference sequence).

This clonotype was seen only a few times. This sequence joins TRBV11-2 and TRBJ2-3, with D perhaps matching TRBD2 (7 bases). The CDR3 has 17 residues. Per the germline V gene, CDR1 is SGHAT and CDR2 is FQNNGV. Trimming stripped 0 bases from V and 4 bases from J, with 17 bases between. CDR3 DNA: TGTGCCAGCAGCTTAGAAGTTGGAGGGGGGGGGCCAGATACGCAGTATTTT. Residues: CASSLEVGGGGPDTQYF.

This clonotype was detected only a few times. This CDR3 reads CSARESETQYF. In DNA form, the CDR3 reads TGCAGTGCTAGAGAGTCGGAGACCCAGTACTTC. V usage is TRBV20-1 and J usage is TRBJ2-5; D gene unclear. Deletions cut 0 bases from V and 5 bases from J, with 4 bases between. Germline values: CDR1 DFQATT, CDR2 SNEGSKA (reference sequence). The CDR3 is 11 amino acids.

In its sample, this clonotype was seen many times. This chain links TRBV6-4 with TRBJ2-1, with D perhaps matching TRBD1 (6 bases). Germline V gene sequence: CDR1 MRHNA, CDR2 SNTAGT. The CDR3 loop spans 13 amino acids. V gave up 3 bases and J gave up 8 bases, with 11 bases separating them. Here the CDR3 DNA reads TGTGCCAGCAGTGAGGAGACAGGAGATGAGCAGTTCTTC. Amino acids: CASSEETGDEQFF.

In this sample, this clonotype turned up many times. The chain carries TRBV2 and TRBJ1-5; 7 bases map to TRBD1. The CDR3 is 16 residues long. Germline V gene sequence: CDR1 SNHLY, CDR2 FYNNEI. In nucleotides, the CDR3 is TGTGCGAGGGGGCCAGGGGGACTGTCTAGCAATCAGCCCCAGCATTTT. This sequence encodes CARGPGGLSSNQPQHF.

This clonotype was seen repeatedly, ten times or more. The CDR3 DNA is TGCAGCGGGGGACAATCATACGAGCAGTACTTC. Encoded protein: CSGGQSYEQYF. The V and J genes are TRBV29-1 and TRBJ2-7, with D perhaps TRBD1 (6 bases). Germline CDR1 SQVTM, CDR2 ANQGSEA. With 7 bases removed from V and 4 bases from J, the gap between germline ends came to 11 bases. The CDR3 is made up of 11 amino acids.

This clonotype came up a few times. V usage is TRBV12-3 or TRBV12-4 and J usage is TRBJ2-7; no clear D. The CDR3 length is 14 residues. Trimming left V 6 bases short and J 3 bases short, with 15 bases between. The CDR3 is CASSYAEAGYEQYF. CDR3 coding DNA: TGTGCCAGCAGCTATGCCGAGGCAGGCTACGAGCAGTACTTC.

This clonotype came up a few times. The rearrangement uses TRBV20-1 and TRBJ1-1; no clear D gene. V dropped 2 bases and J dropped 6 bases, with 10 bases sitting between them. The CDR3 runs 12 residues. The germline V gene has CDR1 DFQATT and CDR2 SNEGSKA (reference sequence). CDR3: CSARIGGSEAFF. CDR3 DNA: TGCAGTGCTAGAATAGGAGGATCTGAAGCTTTCTTT.

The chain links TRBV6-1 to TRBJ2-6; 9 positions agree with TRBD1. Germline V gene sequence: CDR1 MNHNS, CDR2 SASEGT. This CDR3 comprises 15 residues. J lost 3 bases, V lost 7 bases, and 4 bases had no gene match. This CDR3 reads CASTRTGDGANVLTF. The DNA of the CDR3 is TGTGCCAGCACCCGGACAGGGGATGGGGCCAACGTCCTGACTTTC.

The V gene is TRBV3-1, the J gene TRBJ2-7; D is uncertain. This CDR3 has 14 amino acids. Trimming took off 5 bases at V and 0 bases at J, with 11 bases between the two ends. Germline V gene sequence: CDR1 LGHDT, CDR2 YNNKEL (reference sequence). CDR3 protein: CASSYYQSSYEQYF. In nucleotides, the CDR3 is TGTGCCAGCAGCTACTACCAGAGCTCCTACGAGCAGTACTTC.